Presented here are 17 T cell receptor beta chains from one specimen sequenced in a study of CD8 T cells in Susac syndrome. RNA totalling about 0.5 to 1 ug underwent reverse transcription with random hexamers. TCRdb redid the calling of the immunoSEQ multiplex PCR reads with MiXCR, one entry per CDR3 protein. Here the sample spans about 280,000 distinct CDR3 sequences, around 83% being singletons. Material for sequencing was CD8+ T cells from PBMCs. The receptors shown here come from a human donor with multiple sclerosis.

This rearrangement joins TRBV6-2 or TRBV6-3 to TRBJ2-1, with a tentative D call TRBD2 (5 bases). The V end was cut by 9 bases, the J end by 7 bases, with 19 bases between. The CDR3 is made up of 14 amino acids. Germline assignment: CDR1 MNHEY and CDR2 SVGEGT. The DNA of the CDR3 is TGTGCCAGTGCCCCGACTATCCGCAAAAATGAGCAGTTCTTC. Amino acids: CASAPTIRKNEQFF.

The chain joins TRBV4-1 to TRBJ1-5; TRBD1 is a possible D gene (6 bases). Germline V gene lookup returns CDR1 MGHRA and CDR2 YSYEKL. The CDR3 covers 15 residues. Trimming shortened V by 0 bases and J by 7 bases, and 13 bases separated the two germline ends. CDR3 bases: TGCGCCAGCAGCCAAGATTCAGGGGCAAGGCAGCCCCAGCATTTT. This gives the protein CASSQDSGARQPQHF.

The V call is TRBV29-1, the J call TRBJ1-1; tentatively, D is TRBD1 (5 bases). Trimming cost V 0 bases and J 0 bases, with 11 bases left between them. The CDR3 loop spans 15 amino acids. Germline CDR1 SQVTM, CDR2 ANQGSEA. CDR3 protein: CSVEEIDSMNTEAFF. CDR3 sequence (DNA): TGCAGCGTTGAAGAAATTGACAGTATGAACACTGAAGCTTTCTTT.

The gene calls are TRBV27 and TRBJ2-7; D gene ambiguous. The CDR3 covers 14 residues. Trimming removed 2 bases from V and 9 bases from J, with 17 bases in between. Germline loops: CDR1 MNHEY, CDR2 SMNVEV (reference sequence). Here the CDR3 reads CASSLTPRTAPQYF. The CDR3, as DNA: TGTGCCAGCAGTTTAACTCCGAGGACGGCACCGCAGTACTTC.

The chain combines TRBV14 with TRBJ2-1; D remains ambiguous. The V end lost 4 bases, the J end lost 0 bases, and 16 bases lay between the germline ends. This CDR3 is 17 amino acids long. Germline V gene sequence: CDR1 SGHDN, CDR2 FVKESK. The CDR3 spells CASSPGGDFRSYNEQFF. The CDR3 DNA is TGTGCCAGCAGCCCCGGTGGGGATTTCCGCTCCTACAATGAGCAGTTCTTC.

This sequence joins TRBV6-6 and TRBJ1-2; no reliable D call. Trimming cost V 6 bases and J 8 bases, with 13 bases left between them. CDR1 and CDR2 (germline): MNHNY, SVGAGI (reference sequence). This CDR3 spans 12 amino acids. The CDR3 DNA sequence: TGTGCCAGCAGCCTTTCTCTTGAGGGCTACACCTTC. Amino acids: CASSLSLEGYTF.

This chain links TRBV19 with TRBJ1-2; the D gene is possibly TRBD1 (6 bases). The germline V gene has CDR1 LNHDA and CDR2 SQIVND (reference sequence). The germline V and J ends were trimmed by 5 bases and 4 bases, with 14 bases remaining between them. The CDR3 consists of 14 residues. CDR3 nucleotides: TGTGCCAGTAGTCCTTCACAGGGCGGCTATGGCTACACCTTC. Encoded protein: CASSPSQGGYGYTF.

This clonotype was seen once. The chain joins TRBV28 to TRBJ2-7; perhaps TRBD2 as D (5 bases). Germline lookup yields CDR1 MDHEN and CDR2 SYDVKM. V lost 4 bases to trimming and J lost 4 bases, with 11 bases between them. This CDR3 has 13 residues. The CDR3 sequence: CASSSLRDYEQYF. The CDR3 nucleotides read TGTGCCAGCAGTTCCTTGAGGGATTACGAGCAGTACTTC. Filled out from reference TRBV28 and TRBJ2-7, the complete variable domain reads DVKVTQSSRYLVKRTGEKVFLECVQDMDHENMFWYRQDPGLGLRLIYFSYDVKMKEKGDIPEGYSVSREKKERFSLILESASTNQTSMYLCASSSLRDYEQYFGPGTRLTVT.

This chain connects TRBV11-2 to TRBJ2-5, with unresolved D. Germline V gene data show CDR1 as SGHAT and CDR2 as FQNNGV. The CDR3 spans 14 residues. V was shortened by 3 bases and J by 1 base, with 9 bases between the two germline ends. As DNA, the CDR3 is TGTGCCAGCAGCTTTAAAGGGTCCCAAGAGACCCAGTACTTC. It translates to CASSFKGSQETQYF.

The J gene is TRBJ2-7, the V gene TRBV6-1; D possibly corresponds to TRBD2 (6 bases). The germline V and J ends were trimmed by 6 bases and 2 bases, with 17 bases remaining between them. Germline CDR1 and CDR2: MNHNS and SASEGT. CDR3 length: 15 amino acids. The CDR3 region has the DNA TGTGCCAGCAGCAACGGACTACCTTCGACCTACGAGCAGTACTTC. Its translation is CASSNGLPSTYEQYF.

The CDR3, as DNA: TGTGCCACCTCGGACAGGGAATGGACTGAAGCTTTCTTT. This encodes CATSDREWTEAFF. The J gene is TRBJ1-1, the V gene TRBV6-1, with 8 bases matching TRBD1. Losses at the gene ends were 10 bases for V and 5 bases for J; bases not matched to a gene: 9. The length of the CDR3 is 13 residues. CDR1 MNHNS and CDR2 SASEGT come from the germline V gene.

The chain uses TRBV7-9 and TRBJ1-2; no reliable D call. V dropped 5 bases and J dropped 8 bases, with 6 bases sitting between them. The V gene's germline CDR1 is SEHNR and CDR2 FQNEAQ (reference sequence). The CDR3 covers 10 residues. The CDR3 coding sequence is TGTGCCAGCAGCGGAGTCGGCTACACCTTC. It yields the protein CASSGVGYTF.

The V call is TRBV25-1, the J call TRBJ1-3; the D gene is possibly TRBD1 (6 bases). The CDR3 spans 12 residues. Per germline, CDR1 MGHDK and CDR2 SYGVNS. V gave up 7 bases and J gave up 4 bases, with 8 bases separating them. The CDR3 loop is CASTQGGNTIYF. In DNA form, the CDR3 reads TGTGCCAGCACCCAGGGGGGAAACACCATATATTTT.

The CDR3 spells CASRRGLDEQYF. In DNA form, the CDR3 reads TGTGCCAGCAGGCGGGGACTGGACGAGCAGTACTTC. The chain joins TRBV27 to TRBJ2-7; tentatively, D is TRBD2 (6 bases). This CDR3 contains 12 residues. The germline gives CDR1 MNHEY, CDR2 SMNVEV (reference sequence). V was shortened by 6 bases and J by 5 bases, with 11 bases between the two germline ends.

Remarks on this clonotype: The germline gene is not matched at one end of the junction; a read error may be the cause. The CDR3 spells CASSFYYRGNTEAFF. CDR3 nucleotide sequence: TGTGCCAGTAGTTTTTATTACAGGGGGAACACTGAAGCTTTTTTT. The chain carries TRBV19 and TRBJ1-1, with 8 bases identical to TRBD1. Germline V gene data show CDR1 as LNHDA and CDR2 as SQIVND (reference sequence). The CDR3 extends over 15 amino acids.

The chain employs TRBV19 and TRBJ2-3; D uncertain. The germline V gene has CDR1 LNHDA and CDR2 SQIVND (reference sequence). V lost 5 bases, J lost 1 base, and 28 bases lay in between. The CDR3 spans 20 residues. CDR3 coding DNA: TGTGCCAGTAGTCCCAGAGGTCACAGCCTTAAAGTGGAACGCACAGATACGCAGTATTTT. It codes for CASSPRGHSLKVERTDTQYF. Supplemented by reference TRBV19 and TRBJ2-3, the full variable domain reads DGGITQSPKYLFRKEGQNVTLSCEQNLNHDAMYWYRQDPGQGLRLIYYSQIVNDFQKGDIAEGYSVSREKKESFPLTVTSAQKNPTAFYLCASSPRGHSLKVERTDTQYFGPGTRLTVL.

CDR3 nucleotide sequence: TGTGCCAGCAGCCCTACGCTCGGGAAAGAGACCCAGTACTTC. Protein product: CASSPTLGKETQYF. V usage is TRBV11-2 and J usage is TRBJ2-5; D is possibly TRBD2 (5 bases). V was cut by 5 bases and J by 3 bases, with 13 bases left in between. The CDR3 length is 14 residues. Germline-derived CDR1 and CDR2 are SGHAT and FQNNGV.